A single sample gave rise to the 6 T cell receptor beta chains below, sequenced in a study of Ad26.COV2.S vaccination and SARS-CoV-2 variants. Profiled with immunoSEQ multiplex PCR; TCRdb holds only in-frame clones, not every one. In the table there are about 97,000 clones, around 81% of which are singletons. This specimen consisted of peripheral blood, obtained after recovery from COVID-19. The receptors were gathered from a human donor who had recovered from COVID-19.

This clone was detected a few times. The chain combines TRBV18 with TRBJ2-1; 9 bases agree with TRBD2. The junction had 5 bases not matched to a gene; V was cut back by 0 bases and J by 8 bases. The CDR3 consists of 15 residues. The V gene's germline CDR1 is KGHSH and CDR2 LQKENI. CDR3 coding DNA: TGTGCCAGCTCACCACCGGGCGGGGGGGGCCATGAGCAGTTCTTC. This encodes CASSPPGGGGHEQFF.

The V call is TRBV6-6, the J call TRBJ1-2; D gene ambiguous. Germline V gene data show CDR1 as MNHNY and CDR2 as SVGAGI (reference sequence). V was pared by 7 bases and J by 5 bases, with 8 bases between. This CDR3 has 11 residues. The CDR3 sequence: CASTGGYGYTF. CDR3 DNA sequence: TGTGCCAGCACCGGAGGGTATGGCTACACCTTC.

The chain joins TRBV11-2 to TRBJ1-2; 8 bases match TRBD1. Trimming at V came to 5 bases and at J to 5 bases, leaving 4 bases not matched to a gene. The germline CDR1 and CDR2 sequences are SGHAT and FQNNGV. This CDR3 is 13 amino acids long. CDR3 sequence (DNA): TGTGCCAGCAGCCAGGACAGGGAATATGGCTACACCTTC. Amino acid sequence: CASSQDREYGYTF.

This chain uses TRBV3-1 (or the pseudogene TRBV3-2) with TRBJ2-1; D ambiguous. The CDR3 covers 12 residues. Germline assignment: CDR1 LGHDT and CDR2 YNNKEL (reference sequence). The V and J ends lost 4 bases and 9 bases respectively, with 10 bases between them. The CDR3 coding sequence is TGTGCCAGCAGCCGATTGCAGAGTGAGCAGTTCTTC. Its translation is CASSRLQSEQFF.

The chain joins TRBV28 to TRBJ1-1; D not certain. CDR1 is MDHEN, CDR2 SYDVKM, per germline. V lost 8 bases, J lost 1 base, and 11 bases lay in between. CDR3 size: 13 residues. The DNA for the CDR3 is TGTGCCAGCGGTCTTGTGGGGAACACTGAAGCTTTCTTT. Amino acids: CASGLVGNTEAFF.

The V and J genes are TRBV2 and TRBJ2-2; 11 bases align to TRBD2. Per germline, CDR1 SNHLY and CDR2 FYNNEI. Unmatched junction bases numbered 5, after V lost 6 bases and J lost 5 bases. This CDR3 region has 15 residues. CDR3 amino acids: CASRETSGDTGELFF. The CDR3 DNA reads TGTGCCAGCAGGGAGACTAGCGGGGATACCGGGGAGCTGTTTTTT.